This is a list of T cell receptor beta chains from one sample in a study of cytomegalovirus exposure and HLA in healthy donors. Sequenced by immunoSEQ multiplex PCR; TCRdb stores in-frame clones only, minus some. The sample yields 95,000 to 150,000 clones, around 70% seen once. Input material: PBMCs. These TCRs come from a middle-aged man in good health and CMV-seropositive. Both conserved end residues are trimmed from each CDR3. A D gene is named only where the DNA matches it firmly.

d_gene: -
v_gene: TRBV11-2
j_gene: TRBJ2-3
CDR3aa: ASSPKGGVRAVPDTQY

d_gene: TRBD2
v_gene: TRBV6-5
j_gene: TRBJ2-1
CDR3aa: ASSSSDSGRRNEQF

d_gene: TRBD2
v_gene: TRBV6-1
j_gene: TRBJ2-7
CDR3aa: ASNLLAVSYEQY

d_gene: TRBD2
v_gene: TRBV27
j_gene: TRBJ2-5
CDR3aa: ASSLLAGVLETQY

d_gene: -
v_gene: TRBV4-2
j_gene: TRBJ2-2
CDR3aa: ASSLDRRQDGRELF

d_gene: -
v_gene: TRBV11-2
j_gene: TRBJ1-4
CDR3aa: ASSPDGNEKLF

d_gene: -
v_gene: TRBV19
j_gene: TRBJ1-4
CDR3aa: ASSIVGEFNEKLF

d_gene: -
v_gene: TRBV19
j_gene: TRBJ1-5
CDR3aa: ASTGFQPRSEPQH

d_gene: -
v_gene: TRBV6-5
j_gene: TRBJ1-3
CDR3aa: ASSLGGGSGNTIY

d_gene: TRBD1
v_gene: TRBV6-1
j_gene: TRBJ2-7
CDR3aa: ASSLQGARYEQY

d_gene: TRBD1
v_gene: TRBV6-1
j_gene: TRBJ2-7
CDR3aa: ASMGNGQGSWEQY

d_gene: TRBD1
v_gene: TRBV10-3
j_gene: TRBJ1-2
CDR3aa: AISEEGAYGYT

d_gene: TRBD1
v_gene: TRBV19
j_gene: TRBJ2-2
CDR3aa: ASSIAKQGSGELF

d_gene: TRBD1
v_gene: TRBV6-7
j_gene: TRBJ1-6
CDR3aa: ASSYYDRGRNSPLH

d_gene: TRBD1
v_gene: TRBV7-9
j_gene: TRBJ1-2
CDR3aa: ASSFPGQGLYGYT

d_gene: TRBD1
v_gene: TRBV30
j_gene: TRBJ1-2
CDR3aa: AWSRDSPYGYT

d_gene: -
v_gene: TRBV18
j_gene: TRBJ2-4
CDR3aa: ASSPPDRENIQY

d_gene: TRBD1
v_gene: TRBV27
j_gene: TRBJ2-5
CDR3aa: ASSSGTGEWETQY

d_gene: -
v_gene: TRBV12-5
j_gene: TRBJ2-1
CDR3aa: ASGPSGYNEQF

d_gene: TRBD2
v_gene: TRBV6-5
j_gene: TRBJ2-2
CDR3aa: ASRTVAGGPGELF

d_gene: -
v_gene: TRBV30
j_gene: TRBJ1-4
CDR3aa: AWSVGSSDEKLF

d_gene: -
v_gene: TRBV19
j_gene: TRBJ1-2
CDR3aa: ASGWGQGV

d_gene: -
v_gene: TRBV5-4
j_gene: TRBJ2-5
CDR3aa: ASSSAGEGQETQY

d_gene: TRBD1
v_gene: TRBV6-5
j_gene: TRBJ2-7
CDR3aa: ASSSGTGAYKQY

d_gene: TRBD1
v_gene: TRBV6-5
j_gene: TRBJ2-7
CDR3aa: ASSTRQGAYEQY

d_gene: -
v_gene: TRBV11-2
j_gene: TRBJ2-1
CDR3aa: ASSPEAVGEQF

d_gene: -
v_gene: TRBV7-9
j_gene: TRBJ2-7
CDR3aa: ASSPQGLSYEQY

d_gene: -
v_gene: TRBV18
j_gene: TRBJ2-7
CDR3aa: ASSPFRGEVGTYEQY

d_gene: -
v_gene: TRBV9
j_gene: TRBJ2-7
CDR3aa: ASSVGISTGSSYEQY

d_gene: -
v_gene: TRBV5-1
j_gene: TRBJ1-1
CDR3aa: ASSSQANTEAF

d_gene: TRBD1
v_gene: TRBV19
j_gene: TRBJ2-4
CDR3aa: ASRMRTGALNIQY

d_gene: -
v_gene: TRBV9
j_gene: TRBJ2-6
CDR3aa: ASSVGGVPSSGANVLT

d_gene: -
v_gene: TRBV6-1
j_gene: TRBJ1-1
CDR3aa: ASSRGVTEAF

d_gene: -
v_gene: TRBV28
j_gene: TRBJ2-7
CDR3aa: ASNTGQLYEQY

d_gene: -
v_gene: TRBV6-6
j_gene: TRBJ2-5
CDR3aa: ASSVRGSWETQY

d_gene: -
v_gene: TRBV7-6
j_gene: TRBJ2-5
CDR3aa: ASSLGGLAETQY

d_gene: -
v_gene: TRBV2
j_gene: TRBJ2-5
CDR3aa: ASSAIGAGPKETQY

d_gene: TRBD1
v_gene: TRBV5-1
j_gene: TRBJ2-2
CDR3aa: ASSLEQGAGELF